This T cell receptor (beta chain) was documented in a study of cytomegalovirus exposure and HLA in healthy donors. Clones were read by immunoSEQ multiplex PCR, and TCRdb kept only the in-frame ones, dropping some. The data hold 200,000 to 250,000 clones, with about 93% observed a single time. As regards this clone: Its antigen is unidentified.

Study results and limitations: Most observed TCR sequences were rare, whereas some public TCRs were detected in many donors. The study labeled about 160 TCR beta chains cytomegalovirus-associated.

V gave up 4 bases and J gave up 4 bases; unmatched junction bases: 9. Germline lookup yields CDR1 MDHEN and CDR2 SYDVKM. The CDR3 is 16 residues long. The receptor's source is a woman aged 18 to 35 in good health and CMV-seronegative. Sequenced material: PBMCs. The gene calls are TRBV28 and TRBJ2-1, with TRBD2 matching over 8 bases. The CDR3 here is CASSYSGLAGYNEQFF. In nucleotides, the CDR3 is TGTGCCAGCAGTTATAGTGGCCTAGCGGGTTACAATGAGCAGTTCTTC.